Shown below are 17 T cell receptor beta chains from a single sample sequenced in a study of OX40 agonist ivuxolimab in advanced cancers. Assay used: immunoSEQ multiplex PCR; TCRdb lists only in-frame clones, some missing. This table has approximately 69,000 clones, 84% appearing once. The starting material was CD4+ or CD8+ T cells sorted from blood, obtained in a trial of the OX40 agonist ivuxolimab. The receptors were sampled from an adult with an advanced solid tumor such as melanoma, head and neck, liver or kidney cancer.

This chain joins TRBV6-6 and TRBJ2-7, with a weak D call TRBD1 (6 bases). CDR3 size: 14 residues. V was cut by 4 bases and J by 1 base, with 11 bases left in between. The germline gives CDR1 MNHNY, CDR2 SVGAGI (reference sequence). The CDR3 here is CASSSFGQSYEQYF. The CDR3 nucleotides read TGTGCCAGCAGTTCTTTTGGACAGTCCTACGAGCAGTACTTC.

The chain joins TRBV27 to TRBJ1-5; D is possibly TRBD1 (5 bases). Trimming took off 7 bases at V and 4 bases at J, with 11 bases between the two ends. CDR1 MNHEY and CDR2 SMNVEV come from the germline V gene (reference sequence). This CDR3 contains 13 residues. The CDR3 sequence: CASMGQGNQPQHF. CDR3 nucleotides: TGTGCCAGCATGGGGCAGGGAAATCAGCCCCAGCATTTT.

This clone was counted once. The chain carries TRBV7-2 and TRBJ1-5, with 12 positions matching TRBD1. The CDR3 length is 15 residues. Germline CDR1 and CDR2: SGHTA and FQGNSA. The V and J ends lost 1 base and 6 bases, in that order; junction bases with no gene match: 1. The CDR3 spells CASSLGGQGAQPQHF. The CDR3, as DNA: TGTGCCAGCAGCTTAGGGGGACAGGGGGCTCAGCCCCAGCATTTT.

The chain combines TRBV6-1 with TRBJ1-5; D is unresolved. Germline lookup yields CDR1 MNHNS and CDR2 SASEGT. The CDR3 extends over 16 amino acids. V lost 0 bases and J 0 bases, leaving 9 bases between the germline ends. The CDR3 nucleotides read TGTGCCAGCAGTGAAGCGGTTTTATATAGCAATCAGCCCCAGCATTTT. Amino acid sequence: CASSEAVLYSNQPQHF.

This chain connects TRBV13 to TRBJ2-5; D uncertain. Germline V gives CDR1 PRHDT, CDR2 FYEKMQ (reference sequence). The CDR3 is 11 residues long. The V gene lost 1 base and the J gene lost 5 bases, with 2 bases spanning the gap. CDR3 region: CASSLEETQYF. CDR3 nucleotides: TGTGCCAGCAGCTTAGAGGAGACCCAGTACTTC.

The chain joins TRBV6-6 to TRBJ2-7; D possibly corresponds to TRBD1 (6 bases). V gave up 7 bases and J gave up 2 bases, with 12 bases separating them. The CDR3 contains 13 residues. The V gene's germline CDR1 is MNHNY and CDR2 SVGAGI (reference sequence). This CDR3 reads CASIPSGAYEQYF. CDR3 nucleotides: TGTGCCAGCATCCCATCAGGGGCCTACGAGCAGTACTTC.

The chain combines TRBV7-2 with TRBJ2-5, with D perhaps matching TRBD1 or TRBD2 (5 bases each). The CDR3 consists of 16 residues. Looked up from germline, CDR1 is SGHTA and CDR2 is FQGNSA. V was shortened by 5 bases and J by 2 bases, with 18 bases between the two germline ends. CDR3 region: CASSPGRRGPQETQYF. As DNA, the CDR3 is TGTGCCAGCAGCCCAGGACGTAGGGGACCTCAAGAGACCCAGTACTTC.

This sequence joins TRBV4-3 and TRBJ1-1; no clear D. V lost 0 bases, J lost 1 base, and 9 bases lay in between. The CDR3 has 15 residues. In germline, CDR1 is LGHNA, CDR2 YSLEER. The CDR3 region has the DNA TGCGCCAGCAGCCAAGAAGGGTACCAGAACACTGAAGCTTTCTTT. The encoded protein is CASSQEGYQNTEAFF.

This clone was counted a few times. V gene TRBV7-9 combines with J gene TRBJ1-5; the D is unclear. The V gene lost 3 bases and the J gene lost 3 bases, with 6 bases spanning the gap. Germline V gene sequence: CDR1 SEHNR, CDR2 FQNEAQ (reference sequence). The CDR3 totals 13 residues. CDR3 in DNA: TGTGCCAGCAGCTTGGAACCCAATCAGCCCCAGCATTTT. Translation: CASSLEPNQPQHF.

V gene TRBV4-1 combines with J gene TRBJ2-7; no clear D. This CDR3 is 14 amino acids long. Per the germline V gene, CDR1 is MGHRA and CDR2 is YSYEKL. V was trimmed by 1 base and J by 2 bases, leaving 9 bases between them. CDR3 DNA: TGCGCCAGCAGCCAAGTTCCGGGTGCCTACGAGCAGTACTTC. It yields the protein CASSQVPGAYEQYF.

The chain joins TRBV7-9 to TRBJ1-1; D is unclear. Germline values: CDR1 SEHNR, CDR2 FQNEAQ (reference sequence). The CDR3 is 14 residues long. Trimming took off 2 bases at V and 0 bases at J, with 7 bases between the two ends. CDR3 sequence reads: CASSLRQLNTEAFF. The CDR3 DNA reads as TGTGCCAGCAGCTTACGGCAGTTGAACACTGAAGCTTTCTTT. The whole variable domain, filled in from reference TRBV7-9 and TRBJ1-1, reads DTGVSQNPRHKITKRGQNVTFRCDPISEHNRLYWYRQTLGQGPEFLTYFQNEAQLEKSRLLSDRFSAERPKGSFSTLEIQRTEQGDSAMYLCASSLRQLNTEAFFGQGTRLTVV.

The chain joins TRBV6-1 to TRBJ1-5; D unclear. V was pared by 2 bases and J by 6 bases, with 8 bases between. Germline assignment: CDR1 MNHNS and CDR2 SASEGT. The CDR3 has 13 residues. CDR3 region: CASSEKGFQPQHF. CDR3 DNA sequence: TGTGCCAGCAGTGAAAAAGGGTTTCAGCCCCAGCATTTT.

The gene calls are TRBV7-9 and TRBJ2-5; D call uncertain. V shed 5 bases and J shed 5 bases, with 9 bases lying between them. The germline V gene has CDR1 SEHNR and CDR2 FQNEAQ (reference sequence). This CDR3 spans 12 amino acids. The chain's CDR3 is CASSPQGETQYF. DNA of the CDR3: TGTGCCAGCAGCCCCCAAGGGGAGACCCAGTACTTC. Variable domain in full (rest from reference TRBV7-9 and TRBJ2-5): DTGVSQNPRHKITKRGQNVTFRCDPISEHNRLYWYRQTLGQGPEFLTYFQNEAQLEKSRLLSDRFSAERPKGSFSTLEIQRTEQGDSAMYLCASSPQGETQYFGPGTRLLVL.

The chain uses TRBV18 and TRBJ1-1; a weak D match, TRBD1 (6 bases). CDR1 is KGHSH, CDR2 LQKENI, per germline. This CDR3 contains 15 residues. Trimming shortened V by 1 base and J by 3 bases, and 12 bases separated the two germline ends. The CDR3 DNA follows: TGTGCCAGCTCACCACGGGGGGGCGCGGACACTGAAGCTTTCTTT. This encodes CASSPRGGADTEAFF.

Here the CDR3 reads CASSIEGQYNTEAFF. The CDR3 DNA reads as TGTGCCAGTAGTATAGAGGGACAGTACAACACTGAAGCTTTCTTT. The chain is built from TRBV19 and TRBJ1-1, with 7 bases identical to TRBD1. V was clipped by 0 bases and J by 2 bases; unmatched bases: 3. CDR3 length: 15 amino acids. Germline V gives CDR1 LNHDA, CDR2 SQIVND (reference sequence).

V and J are TRBV7-6 and TRBJ2-5; 8 nucleotides align to TRBD1. TRBJ2-7 explains the end of the DNA better; the J call may be wrong. The V gene's germline CDR1 is SGHVS and CDR2 FNYEAQ. This CDR3 is 13 amino acids long. CDR3 in amino acids: CASSSGQVYEQYF. The CDR3 coding sequence is TGTGCCAGCAGCTCGGGACAGGTCTACGAGCAGTACTTC.

This rearrangement joins TRBV6-6 to TRBJ1-6; tentatively, D is TRBD1 (6 bases). Trimming cost V 6 bases and J 5 bases, with 14 bases left between them. The CDR3 covers 15 residues. CDR1 is MNHNY and CDR2 is SVGAGI in the germline V gene (reference sequence). The CDR3 DNA is TGTGCCAGCAGCCTCCGGGACACTAATAATTCACCCCTCCACTTT. Encoded protein: CASSLRDTNNSPLHF.